One sample yielded the 8 T cell receptor beta chains listed below, sequenced in a study of T cells in Graves' hyperthyroidism and ophthalmopathy. Authors of the study amplified TCR beta CDR3 regions from RNA transcripts. Researchers ran a first-round RT-PCR on the TCR CDR3 using the HTBI primer set. TCRdb passed the multiplex PCR reads through MiXCR, listing each CDR3 protein once. The table has under 400,000 distinct CDR3 sequences, nearly 15% seen once; the top ten hold roughly 19%. The sequencing input was blood. Receptor source: an older woman with Graves' ophthalmopathy.

This clonotype has more than one count but fewer than ten. This chain joins TRBV28 and TRBJ2-7; no clear D gene. Per germline, CDR1 MDHEN and CDR2 SYDVKM. CDR3 length: 12 residues. With 2 bases removed from V and 9 bases from J, the gap between germline ends came to 11 bases. The CDR3 region has the DNA TGTGCCAGCAGTTTAGGAGTGCTACGGCAGTACTTC. It encodes CASSLGVLRQYF. The variable domain in full, with the rest retrieved from reference TRBV28 and TRBJ2-7, is DVKVTQSSRYLVKRTGEKVFLECVQDMDHENMFWYRQDPGLGLRLIYFSYDVKMKEKGDIPEGYSVSREKKERFSLILESASTNQTSMYLCASSLGVLRQYFGPGTRLTVT.

This clonotype was counted many times. This chain uses TRBV7-2 with TRBJ2-5, with D perhaps given as TRBD1 or TRBD2 (7 bases each). The germline V and J ends were trimmed by 5 bases and 5 bases, with 21 bases remaining between them. Germline assignment: CDR1 SGHTA and CDR2 FQGNSA. The CDR3 consists of 16 residues. The CDR3 reads CASSPRGGAGGETQYF. For the CDR3, the DNA is TGTGCCAGCAGCCCTAGGGGGGGGGCAGGGGGGGAGACCCAGTACTTC.

This clonotype came up many times. The genes are TRBV6-6 and TRBJ2-2; D is uncertain. The CDR3 loop spans 13 amino acids. Trimming shortened V by 1 base and J by 7 bases, and 7 bases separated the two germline ends. Germline V gene lookup returns CDR1 MNHNY and CDR2 SVGAGI (reference sequence). CDR3 amino acids: CASSYFNGGELFF. CDR3 bases: TGTGCCAGCAGTTACTTTAACGGCGGGGAGCTGTTTTTT.

This clonotype was seen repeatedly, ten times or more. The chain is built from TRBV7-8 and TRBJ2-5; 9 nucleotides align to TRBD2. Germline lookup yields CDR1 SGHVS and CDR2 FQNEAQ. V trimming: 1 base; J trimming: 5 bases; junction bases outside the gene matches: 11. The CDR3 runs to 17 residues. CDR3 in DNA: TGTGCCAGCAGCTTAGACTTGGGCGGGAGGGCCTCGGAGACCCAGTACTTC. It codes for CASSLDLGGRASETQYF.

A few counts support this clonotype. The genes are TRBV19 and TRBJ2-1, with 14 bases that match TRBD2. The V segment lost 7 bases and the J segment 8 bases; nucleotides outside the gene matches: 4. The CDR3 length is 14 residues. Germline lookup yields CDR1 LNHDA and CDR2 SQIVND (reference sequence). In nucleotides, the CDR3 is TGTGCCAGTATGCCGACTAGCGGGAGGGATGAGCAGTTCTTC. Translation: CASMPTSGRDEQFF. Variable domain in full (rest from reference TRBV19 and TRBJ2-1): DGGITQSPKYLFRKEGQNVTLSCEQNLNHDAMYWYRQDPGQGLRLIYYSQIVNDFQKGDIAEGYSVSREKKESFPLTVTSAQKNPTAFYLCASMPTSGRDEQFFGPGTRLTVL.

This clonotype was seen many times. This chain uses TRBV11-2 with TRBJ2-1, with TRBD1 identical over 7 bases. The germline V gene encodes CDR1 SGHAT and CDR2 FQNNGV. The ends lost 1 base at V and 4 bases at J; junction bases unmatched: 1. The CDR3 is 14 residues long. The CDR3 spells CASSLGTGYNEQFF. For the CDR3, the DNA is TGTGCCAGCAGCTTAGGGACAGGTTACAATGAGCAGTTCTTC.

The table lists this clonotype with many counts. The J gene is TRBJ2-7, the V gene TRBV11-2, with 7 bases fitting TRBD1. Germline V gene lookup returns CDR1 SGHAT and CDR2 FQNNGV. The CDR3 covers 14 residues. V lost 5 bases and J lost 7; bases outside the gene matches: 11. The CDR3 loop reads CASSPGQARGEQYF. The CDR3 DNA reads as TGTGCCAGCAGCCCCGGACAGGCCCGTGGGGAGCAGTACTTC.

This clonotype occurred many times. This chain uses TRBV28 with TRBJ1-4; no reliable D call. Trimming removed 7 bases from V and 8 bases from J, with 20 bases in between. CDR1 and CDR2 from the germline V gene are MDHEN and SYDVKM. The CDR3 totals 15 residues. The CDR3 protein is CASTLRSGFGEKLFF. CDR3 DNA: TGTGCCAGCACCCTAAGGTCGGGTTTCGGGGAAAAACTGTTTTTT.